A single sample is the source of the 27 T cell receptor beta chains below, sequenced in a study of T-cell reconstitution after alpha-beta-depleted transplantation in children. A TCRbeta library incorporating unique molecular identifiers was prepared. TCRdb reprocessed the PCR reads via MiXCR and lists one record per CDR3 protein. The sample holds around 180,000 distinct CDR3 sequences, over 8.5% seen once. The sequences come from PBMCs, collected before TCRalphabeta/CD19-depleted stem cell transplant. The receptors here all came from a boy between 2 and 10 years old with acute myeloid leukemia, due to receive a stem cell transplant.

This clonotype has at least ten counts. The V and J genes are TRBV28 and TRBJ1-1; perhaps TRBD1 as D (6 bases). Germline V gene sequence: CDR1 MDHEN, CDR2 SYDVKM. This CDR3 has 15 amino acids. Between the trimmed V and J ends, which lost 2 bases and 11 bases, there was a span of 21 bases. CDR3 amino acids: CASSLPRGGRDMAFF. In DNA form, the CDR3 reads TGTGCCAGCAGTTTACCTAGGGGGGGGCGGGATATGGCTTTCTTT.

At least ten counts were recorded for this clonotype. This CDR3 reads CASSLGGLAGVTGELFF. DNA of the CDR3: TGTGCCAGCAGCTTAGGGGGACTAGCGGGAGTCACCGGGGAGCTGTTTTTT. The chain carries TRBV13 and TRBJ2-2; the match to TRBD2 covers 14 bases. After removal of 0 bases from V and 4 bases from J, the junction contained 1 base not matched to a gene. Germline values: CDR1 PRHDT, CDR2 FYEKMQ (reference sequence). This CDR3 is 17 amino acids long. Complete variable domain (other parts from reference TRBV13 and TRBJ2-2): AAGVIQSPRHLIKEKRETATLKCYPIPRHDTVYWYQQGPGQDPQFLISFYEKMQSDKGSIPDRFSAQQFSDYHSELNMSSLELGDSALYFCASSLGGLAGVTGELFFGEGSRLTVL.

This clonotype occurred a few times. The chain couples TRBV7-9 to TRBJ1-1; D might be TRBD1 (5 bases). Germline values: CDR1 SEHNR, CDR2 FQNEAQ (reference sequence). CDR3 length: 14 residues. With 8 bases removed from V and 1 base from J, the gap between germline ends came to 14 bases. The CDR3: CASSRGEWNTEAFF. The CDR3 DNA is TGTGCCAGCTCCCGGGGGGAGTGGAACACTGAAGCTTTCTTT.

This clonotype has a count of ten or more. This chain uses TRBV21-1 with TRBJ2-5; the listed D gene, TRBD2, was not tested against the DNA. TRBV21-1 is a pseudogene segment. CDR3 length: 18 amino acids. The CDR3 DNA sequence: TGTGCCAGCAGATGGGGGGACCCTTTGAGTAGGGATCAAGAGACCCAGTACTTC. It specifies CASRWGDPLSRDQETQYF.

Regarding this clonotype: Possible read error: a much larger clone is one base away. This CDR3 reads CASRTGSGTWELFF. The CDR3 DNA sequence: TGTGCCAGCAGAACGGGGTCGGGCACCTGGGAGCTGTTTTTT. The chain combines TRBV9 with TRBJ2-2; a weak D match, TRBD2 (5 bases). Germline CDR1 SGDLS, CDR2 YYNGEE. CDR3 length equals 14 residues.

This clonotype was detected many times. V gene TRBV6-4 combines with J gene TRBJ2-3; 10 bases are a match to TRBD1. Germline V CDR1 and CDR2: MRHNA, SNTAGT. The V gene end was trimmed by 0 bases and the J gene end by 3 bases; junction bases not matched to a gene: 3. The CDR3 has 16 amino acids. The CDR3 reads CASSDSGTGETDTQYF. In DNA form, the CDR3 reads TGTGCCAGCAGTGACTCTGGGACAGGGGAGACAGATACGCAGTATTTT.

Many counts were recorded for this clonotype. The V call is TRBV28, the J call TRBJ1-4; D gene ambiguous. The V gene's germline CDR1 is MDHEN and CDR2 SYDVKM. This CDR3 is 15 amino acids long. Trimming took 6 bases from V and 0 from J, leaving 11 bases between them. The CDR3 protein is CASRGSFATNEKLFF. The DNA for the CDR3 is TGTGCCAGCAGGGGCAGCTTTGCAACTAATGAAAAACTGTTTTTT. The whole variable domain, remainder taken from reference TRBV28 and TRBJ1-4, is DVKVTQSSRYLVKRTGEKVFLECVQDMDHENMFWYRQDPGLGLRLIYFSYDVKMKEKGDIPEGYSVSREKKERFSLILESASTNQTSMYLCASRGSFATNEKLFFGSGTQLSVL.

This clonotype ranks as medium-sized. The rearrangement joins TRBV20-1 to TRBJ2-4; D not certain. Germline V gene data show CDR1 as DFQATT and CDR2 as SNEGSKA (reference sequence). V was cut by 0 bases and J by 0 bases, with 9 bases left in between. The CDR3 sequence is 15 residues long. The CDR3 protein is CSAREFTRAKNIQYF. In nucleotides, the CDR3 is TGCAGTGCTAGAGAGTTCACCAGAGCCAAAAACATTCAGTACTTC.

This clonotype was found many times. Written as DNA, the CDR3 is TGTGCCATCAGTGAGTCGATTCTTAGCCAAACCCCCTACGAGCAGTACTTC. Protein: CAISESILSQTPYEQYF. J is TRBJ2-7 and V is TRBV10-3; D gene unclear. The CDR3 extends over 17 amino acids. Germline V gene data show CDR1 as ENHRY and CDR2 as SYGVKD. V gave up 0 bases and J gave up 2 bases, with 17 bases separating them.

This clonotype was seen more than once but under ten times. DNA of the CDR3: TGTGCCAGCAGCGTGTTGGAGGGCTTGGAAGCTTTCTTT. It yields the protein CASSVLEGLEAFF. V is TRBV6-1 and J is TRBJ1-1; D is unresolved. The CDR3 covers 13 residues. From germline, CDR1 is MNHNS and CDR2 SASEGT. Trimming removed 6 bases from V and 8 bases from J, with 16 bases in between.

The J gene is TRBJ1-5, the V gene TRBV18; perhaps TRBD1 as D (5 bases). V was trimmed by 5 bases and J by 4 bases, leaving 12 bases between them. CDR3 length: 14 amino acids. The germline V gene encodes CDR1 KGHSH and CDR2 LQKENI. The CDR3 protein is CASSTTEWNQPQHF. The CDR3 coding sequence is TGTGCCAGCTCAACGACAGAGTGGAATCAGCCCCAGCATTTT.

Many counts were recorded for this clonotype. CDR3 protein: CASSPPGDGWETQYF. The DNA for the CDR3 is TGTGCCAGCAGCCCCCCGGGGGACGGGTGGGAGACCCAGTACTTC. The J gene is TRBJ2-5, the V gene TRBV11-2, with D tentatively TRBD2 (6 bases). Germline CDR1 reads SGHAT; CDR2 reads FQNNGV. The CDR3 totals 15 residues. V was shortened by 5 bases and J by 5 bases, with 18 bases between the two germline ends.

In its sample, this clonotype was seen many times. This rearrangement joins TRBV3-1 to TRBJ1-5; D not resolved. Germline assignment: CDR1 LGHDT and CDR2 YNNKEL (reference sequence). V was pared by 1 base and J by 9 bases, with 10 bases between. This CDR3 has 13 amino acids. This chain's CDR3 is CASSQGPIRPQHF. The CDR3 DNA follows: TGTGCCAGCAGCCAAGGGCCTATCAGGCCCCAGCATTTT. The variable domain in full, completed from reference TRBV3-1 and TRBJ1-5, reads DTAVSQTPKYLVTQMGNDKSIKCEQNLGHDTMYWYKQDSKKFLKIMFSYNNKELIINETVPNRFSPKSPDKAHLNLHINSLELGDSAVYFCASSQGPIRPQHFGDGTRLSIL.

Comments on this clonotype: This may be a read error: a much more frequent sequence differs by one nucleotide. The rearrangement uses TRBV5-1 and TRBJ2-7; D is undetermined. The CDR3 totals 12 residues. The germline V gene encodes CDR1 SGHRS and CDR2 YFSETQ. CDR3 sequence (DNA): TGCGCCAGCAGCTTGGTGATTTACGAGCAGTCCTTC. Translated, it gives CASSLVIYEQSF.

This clonotype appeared many times. The chain is built from TRBV7-2 and TRBJ1-2; D is possibly TRBD1 (6 bases). The CDR3 has 17 residues. Germline V gene lookup returns CDR1 SGHTA and CDR2 FQGNSA. V dropped 5 bases and J dropped 1 base, with 20 bases sitting between them. In nucleotides, the CDR3 is TGTGCCAGCAGCCCCGGACTCGGACAGCGCAATAACTATGGCTACACCTTC. Its translation: CASSPGLGQRNNYGYTF.

This clonotype showed up many times. This sequence joins TRBV20-1 and TRBJ1-4; weak D call: TRBD1 (5 bases). The CDR3 consists of 15 residues. Per germline, CDR1 DFQATT and CDR2 SNEGSKA (reference sequence). V dropped 4 bases and J dropped 5 bases, with 17 bases sitting between them. The DNA for the CDR3 is TGCAGTGCTACCCCGGGGGGGGAGGGAAATGAAAAACTGTTTTTT. Its translation: CSATPGGEGNEKLFF.

The V call is TRBV7-9, the J call TRBJ1-1; 7 positions match TRBD1. The CDR3 runs 16 residues. Germline V gene lookup returns CDR1 SEHNR and CDR2 FQNEAQ (reference sequence). V lost 6 bases, J lost 4 bases, and 14 bases stayed unmatched. CDR3 protein: CASRRQGGGGSTEAFF. DNA for the CDR3: TGTGCCAGCAGACGTCAGGGGGGGGGCGGGAGCACTGAAGCTTTCTTT.

This clonotype was observed at least ten times. The V gene is TRBV12-3 or TRBV12-4, the J gene TRBJ2-7, with TRBD1 matching 12 bases. V lost 9 bases, J lost 2 bases, and 14 bases stayed unmatched. CDR3 length: 17 amino acids. CDR3 nucleotides: TGTGCCAGACAGGGGGACAGGGGGCCCCAAGCCACCTACGAGCAGTACGTC. It yields the protein CARQGDRGPQATYEQYV.

This clonotype was counted many times. CDR3 sequence (DNA): TGCGCCAGCAGCTCTCGGTTGGGGGTGACCGGGGAGCTGTTTTTT. It specifies CASSSRLGVTGELFF. The gene calls are TRBV5-1 and TRBJ2-2; D could derive from TRBD1 or TRBD2 (5 bases each). Trimming left V 3 bases short and J 5 bases short, with 14 bases between. This CDR3 comprises 15 residues. Germline values: CDR1 SGHRS, CDR2 YFSETQ.

In this sample, this clonotype turned up many times. The CDR3 here is CASSLSGGDGNEQFF. CDR3 in DNA: TGCGCCAGCAGCTTGTCAGGGGGCGATGGCAATGAGCAGTTCTTC. The V gene is TRBV5-1, the J gene TRBJ2-1, with 8 bases fitting TRBD1. This CDR3 is 15 amino acids long. With 1 base clipped from V and 6 bases from J, the junction kept 6 bases outside the gene matches. In germline, CDR1 is SGHRS, CDR2 YFSETQ.

This clonotype showed up many times. V usage is TRBV15 and J usage is TRBJ1-2; D ambiguous. Germline V gene data show CDR1 as LNHNV and CDR2 as YYDKDF (reference sequence). The CDR3 covers 16 residues. With 0 bases removed from V and 5 bases from J, the gap between germline ends came to 16 bases. CDR3 region: CATSRDRPAGGYGYTF. The CDR3 nucleotides are TGTGCCACCAGCAGAGATCGGCCCGCAGGAGGTTATGGCTACACCTTC. The entire variable domain, with the rest obtained from reference TRBV15 and TRBJ1-2, is as follows: DAMVIQNPRYQVTQFGKPVTLSCSQTLNHNVMYWYQQKSSQAPKLLFHYYDKDFNNEADTPDNFQSRRPNTSFCFLDIRSPGLGDTAMYLCATSRDRPAGGYGYTFGSGTRLTVV.

This clonotype was observed many times. The chain employs TRBV7-2 and TRBJ2-7; 7 bases agree with TRBD2. The CDR3 runs to 16 residues. Looked up from germline, CDR1 is SGHTA and CDR2 is FQGNSA. The V and J ends lost 0 bases and 4 bases, in that order; junction bases with no gene match: 9. This CDR3 reads CASSLASGNGVYEQYF. The CDR3 DNA follows: TGTGCCAGCAGCTTAGCAAGCGGGAACGGGGTATACGAGCAGTACTTC.

This clonotype appeared many times. This chain joins TRBV5-1 and TRBJ2-5; weak D call: TRBD2 (5 bases). V was pared by 3 bases and J by 1 base, with 13 bases between. CDR3 size: 15 residues. Germline CDR1 reads SGHRS; CDR2 reads YFSETQ. The CDR3 sequence: CASSYSGNVQETQYF. The CDR3 DNA reads TGCGCCAGCAGCTACAGCGGTAACGTCCAAGAGACCCAGTACTTC.

This clonotype was observed at least ten times. The rearrangement links TRBV7-2 to TRBJ1-5; 7 nucleotides match TRBD1. V gave up 6 bases and J gave up 6 bases; unmatched junction bases: 5. This CDR3 is built from 13 residues. The germline V gene has CDR1 SGHTA and CDR2 FQGNSA. In DNA, the CDR3 is TGTGCCAGCAGTGTACAGGGGACTCAGCCCCAGCATTTT. Protein sequence: CASSVQGTQPQHF. The entire variable domain, with the rest obtained from reference TRBV7-2 and TRBJ1-5, is as follows: GAGVSQSPSNKVTEKGKDVELRCDPISGHTALYWYRQSLGQGLEFLIYFQGNSAPDKSGLPSDRFSAERTGGSVSTLTIQRTQQEDSAVYLCASSVQGTQPQHFGDGTRLSIL.

This clonotype appeared a single time. The chain joins TRBV20-1 to TRBJ2-7, with D possibly matching TRBD2 (6 bases). The germline V gene encodes CDR1 DFQATT and CDR2 SNEGSKA (reference sequence). This CDR3 has 14 amino acids. V lost 3 bases and J 6 bases, leaving 18 bases between the germline ends. The CDR3 DNA follows: TGCAGTGCTAGTTATTGGCGGGGCCCCTGCGAGCAGTACTTC. Translated: CSASYWRGPCEQYF.

This clonotype was seen repeatedly, ten times or more. This sequence joins TRBV7-2 and TRBJ1-1; the D gene is possibly TRBD1 (5 bases). This CDR3 is 13 amino acids long. Germline V CDR1 and CDR2: SGHTA, FQGNSA. The germline V and J ends were trimmed by 4 bases and 1 base, with 7 bases remaining between them. The CDR3 protein is CASSSDRNTEAFF. The CDR3 bases are TGTGCCAGCAGCTCCGACAGGAACACTGAAGCTTTCTTT.

This clonotype was found many times. The chain carries TRBV4-1 and TRBJ2-1; TRBD2 agrees at 9 bases. The ends lost 1 base at V and 3 bases at J; junction bases unmatched: 4. Germline lookup yields CDR1 MGHRA and CDR2 YSYEKL. The CDR3 is made up of 16 amino acids. The CDR3 bases are TGCGCCAGCAGCCAAGTAAGACTAGCGGTCTACAATGAGCAGTTCTTC. Its translation: CASSQVRLAVYNEQFF.